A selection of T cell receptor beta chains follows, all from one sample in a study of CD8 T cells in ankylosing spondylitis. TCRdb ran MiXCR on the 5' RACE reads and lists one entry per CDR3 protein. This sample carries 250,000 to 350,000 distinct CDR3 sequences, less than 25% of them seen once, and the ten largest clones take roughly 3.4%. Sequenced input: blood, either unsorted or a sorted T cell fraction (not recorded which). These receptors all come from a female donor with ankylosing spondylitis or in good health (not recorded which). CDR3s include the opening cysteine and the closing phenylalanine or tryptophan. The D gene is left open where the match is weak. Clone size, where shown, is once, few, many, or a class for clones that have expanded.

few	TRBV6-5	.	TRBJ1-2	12	TGTGCCAGCAGTTATATGGGGGCAGGCTACACCTTC	CASSYMGAGYTF
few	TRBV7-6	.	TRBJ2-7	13	TGTGCCAGCAGCTTAGGGGTTACAGGAGAGCAGTACTTC	CASSLGVTGEQYF
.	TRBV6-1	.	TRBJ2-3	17	TGTGCCAGCAGCGCCTACAGGAGATACAGGGTAACAGATACGCAGTATTTT	CASSAYRRYRVTDTQYF
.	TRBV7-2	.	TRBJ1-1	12	TGTGCCAGCAGCCACTGGTCAACTGAAGCTTTCTTT	CASSHWSTEAFF
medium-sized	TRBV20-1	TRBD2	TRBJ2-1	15	TGCAGTGCTAGAGTGAGACGGGAGGGTTACAATGAGCAGTTCTTC	CSARVRREGYNEQFF
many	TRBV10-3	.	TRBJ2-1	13	TGTGCCATCAAGGGGGGAGGGCACAATGAGCAGTTCTTC	CAIKGGGHNEQFF
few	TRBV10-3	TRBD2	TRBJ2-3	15	TGTGCCATCAAACGGACTAGCGGGAGGGAAGATACGCAGTATTTT	CAIKRTSGREDTQYF
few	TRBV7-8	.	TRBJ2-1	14	TGTGCCAGCGGCGCGTCGGGACTCGTCAATGAGCAGTTCTTC	CASGASGLVNEQFF
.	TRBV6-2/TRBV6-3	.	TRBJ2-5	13	TGTGCCAGCAGTTGGGGTTCCCGAGAGACCCAGTACTTC	CASSWGSRETQYF
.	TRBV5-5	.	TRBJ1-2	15	TGTGCCAGCAGCTTGGCAGTTGGCAAGAACTATGGCTACACCTTC	CASSLAVGKNYGYTF
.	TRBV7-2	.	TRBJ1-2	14	TGTGCCAGCAGCTCTTCCCTGGGGTCCTATGGCTACACCTTC	CASSSSLGSYGYTF
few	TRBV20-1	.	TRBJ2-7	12	TGCAGTGTTCGGGACTCCACATACGAGCAGTACTTC	CSVRDSTYEQYF
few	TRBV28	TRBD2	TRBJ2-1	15	TGTGCCAGCAGCCGTCGGGGGGGCGGGAGCAATGAGCAGTTCTTC	CASSRRGGGSNEQFF
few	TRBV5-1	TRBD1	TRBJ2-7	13	TGCGCCAGCAGCTTGGGGACAGGGGGCGAGCAGTACTTC	CASSLGTGGEQYF
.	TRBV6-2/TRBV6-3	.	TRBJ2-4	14	TGTGCCAGCACCAGAACCGGGACAAGGAACATTCAGTACTTC	CASTRTGTRNIQYF
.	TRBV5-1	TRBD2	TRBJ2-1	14	TGCGCCAGCAGCTTGACTAGCGGGAGTAGTGAGCAGTTCTTC	CASSLTSGSSEQFF
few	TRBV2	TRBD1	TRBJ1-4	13	TGTGCCAGCGCGTGGGACAGAGCCGAAAAACTGTTTTTT	CASAWDRAEKLFF
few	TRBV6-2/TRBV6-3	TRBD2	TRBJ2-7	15	TGTGCCAGCAGCACGCTAGCGGGAACCGTGGGTGAGCAGTACTTC	CASSTLAGTVGEQYF
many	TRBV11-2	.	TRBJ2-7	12	TGTGCCAGCAGCTTAAGGGCCAGCGAGCAGTACTTC	CASSLRASEQYF
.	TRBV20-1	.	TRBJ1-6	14	TGCAGTGCTAGGGGGGACGGACCTAATTCACCCCTCCACTTT	CSARGDGPNSPLHF
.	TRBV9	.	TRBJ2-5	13	TGTGCCAGCAGCGTTGGGCCAGAAGAGACCCAGTACTTC	CASSVGPEETQYF
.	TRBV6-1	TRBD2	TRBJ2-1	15	TGTGCCAGCAGTGATCTTCGCGGGGGGGTCAATGAGCAGTTCTTC	CASSDLRGGVNEQFF
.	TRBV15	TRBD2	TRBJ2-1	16	TGTGCCACCAGCAGAGGTCCCCTAGCGGGGAGCACCGAGCAGTTCTTC	CATSRGPLAGSTEQFF
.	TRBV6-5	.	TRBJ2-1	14	TGTGCCAGCAGTTCCTCGGCAAGGGAGGTTGAGCAGTTCTTC	CASSSSAREVEQFF
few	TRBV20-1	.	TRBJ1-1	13	TGCAGTGCTAGCCCGGGGATGAACACTGAAGCTTTCTTT	CSASPGMNTEAFF
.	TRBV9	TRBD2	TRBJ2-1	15	TGTGCCAGCAGCGTAGGTAGCGGGAGTTCCTATGAGCAGTTCTTC	CASSVGSGSSYEQFF
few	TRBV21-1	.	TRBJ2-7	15	TGTGCCAGCAGCAGGAGCGGGAGTAAGACCTACGAGCAGTACTTC	CASSRSGSKTYEQYF
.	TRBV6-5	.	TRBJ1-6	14	TGTGCCAGCAGTTCCCGCCCTCAGGATTCACCCCTCCACTTT	CASSSRPQDSPLHF
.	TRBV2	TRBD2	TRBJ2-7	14	TGTGCCAGCAGTAGGACTAGCGGGAGCAACGAGCAGTACTTC	CASSRTSGSNEQYF
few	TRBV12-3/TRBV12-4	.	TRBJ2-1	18	TGTGCCAGCAGTTTTAGAGGGACAATCCGGGACTACTACAATGAGCAGTTCTTC	CASSFRGTIRDYYNEQFF
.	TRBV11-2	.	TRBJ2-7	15	TGTGCCAGCAGCTTAGAAAGACTAGGGGTCTACGAGCAGTACTTC	CASSLERLGVYEQYF
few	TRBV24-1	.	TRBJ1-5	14	TGTGCCACCAGTGATTTGAATAGCAATCAGCCCCAGCATTTT	CATSDLNSNQPQHF
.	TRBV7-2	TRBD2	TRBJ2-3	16	TGTGCCAGCAGCTTACTTCTAGCGGGAGTTAGGGGTACGCAGTATTTT	CASSLLLAGVRGTQYF
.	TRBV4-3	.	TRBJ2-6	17	TGCGCCAGCAGCCAAACCACGACACTTTCTGGGGCCAACGTCCTGACTTTC	CASSQTTTLSGANVLTF
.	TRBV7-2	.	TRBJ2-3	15	TGTGCCAGCAGCTTAGGGGGTGTGAGCACAGATACGCAGTATTTT	CASSLGGVSTDTQYF
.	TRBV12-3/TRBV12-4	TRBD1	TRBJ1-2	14	TGTGCCAGCAGTCCGCTAGACAGGGGGCTAAGCTACACCTTC	CASSPLDRGLSYTF
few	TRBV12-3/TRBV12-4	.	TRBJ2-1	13	TGTGCCAGCAGTTATCAGGATTACAATGAGCAGTTCTTC	CASSYQDYNEQFF